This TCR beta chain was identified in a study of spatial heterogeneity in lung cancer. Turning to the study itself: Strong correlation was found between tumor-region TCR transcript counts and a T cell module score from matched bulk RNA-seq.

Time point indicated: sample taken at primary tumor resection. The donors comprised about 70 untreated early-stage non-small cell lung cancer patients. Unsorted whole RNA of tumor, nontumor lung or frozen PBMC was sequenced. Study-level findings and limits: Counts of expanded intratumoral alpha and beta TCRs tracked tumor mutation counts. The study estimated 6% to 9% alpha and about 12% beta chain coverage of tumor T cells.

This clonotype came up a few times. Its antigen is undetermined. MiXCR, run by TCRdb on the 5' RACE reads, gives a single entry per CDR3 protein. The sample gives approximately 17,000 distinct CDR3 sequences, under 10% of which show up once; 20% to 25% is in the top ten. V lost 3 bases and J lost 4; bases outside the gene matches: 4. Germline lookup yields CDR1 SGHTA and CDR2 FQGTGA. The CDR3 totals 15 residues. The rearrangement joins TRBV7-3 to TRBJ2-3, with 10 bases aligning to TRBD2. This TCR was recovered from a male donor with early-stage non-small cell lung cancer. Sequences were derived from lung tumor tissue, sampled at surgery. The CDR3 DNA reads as TGTGCCAGCAGCTTCAGCGGGGGGGCTGCAGATACGCAGTATTTT. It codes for CASSFSGGAADTQYF. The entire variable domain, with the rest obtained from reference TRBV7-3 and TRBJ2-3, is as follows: GAGVSQTPSNKVTEKGKYVELRCDPISGHTALYWYRQSLGQGPEFLIYFQGTGAADDSGLPNDRFFAVRPEGSVSTLKIQRTERGDSAVYLCASSFSGGAADTQYFGPGTRLTVL.